This T cell receptor (beta chain) was sequenced during a study of OX40 agonist ivuxolimab in advanced cancers. Profiling relied on immunoSEQ multiplex PCR, and the TCRdb table lists in-frame clones only, not all of them. The sample lists under 75,000 clones, about 90% occurring once. The germline gives CDR1 PRHDT, CDR2 FYEKMQ (reference sequence). The CDR3 contains 12 residues. V was clipped by 5 bases and J by 2 bases, with 3 bases between them. The sample in question was CD4+ or CD8+ T cells sorted from blood, obtained in a trial of the OX40 agonist ivuxolimab. The rearrangement links TRBV13 to TRBJ2-2; D gene unclear. The receptor was derived from an adult with an advanced solid tumor such as melanoma, head and neck, liver or kidney cancer. CDR3 coding DNA: TGTGCCAGCAGCCCTAACACCGGGGAGCTGTTTTTT. Translating it yields CASSPNTGELFF. The full variable domain, rest sourced from reference TRBV13 and TRBJ2-2, is AAGVIQSPRHLIKEKRETATLKCYPIPRHDTVYWYQQGPGQDPQFLISFYEKMQSDKGSIPDRFSAQQFSDYHSELNMSSLELGDSALYFCASSPNTGELFFGEGSRLTVL.